The 17 T cell receptor beta chains presented below share a single source sample, sequenced in a study of blood T cell repertoires in COVID-19. This table comes from immunoSEQ multiplex PCR, and its TCRdb copy is limited to in-frame clones, with some not included. Among around 130,000 clones listed, approximately 80% were seen once. The sequenced sample consisted of peripheral blood. Receptors were obtained from a human donor in a cohort sampled during active COVID-19.

This chain uses TRBV14 with TRBJ2-7; 7 bases map to TRBD2. The trim removed 3 bases at V and 2 bases at J, leaving 1 base unmatched. Looked up from germline, CDR1 is SGHDN and CDR2 is FVKESK. CDR3 length equals 13 residues. CDR3 amino acids: CASSQGRAYEQYF. In DNA form, the CDR3 reads TGTGCCAGCAGCCAGGGGAGGGCCTACGAGCAGTACTTC.

This chain links TRBV2 with TRBJ1-2; 8 bases line up with TRBD1. Germline values: CDR1 SNHLY, CDR2 FYNNEI. The ends lost 8 bases at V and 4 bases at J; junction bases unmatched: 12. The CDR3 runs 15 residues. The CDR3 nucleotides read TGTGCCAGCGGATCGACAGGGGCGTTAACCTATGGCTACACCTTC. Its translation is CASGSTGALTYGYTF.

V usage is TRBV5-1 and J usage is TRBJ1-6; D possibly corresponds to TRBD1 (6 bases). Trimming removed 0 bases from V and 11 bases from J, with 12 bases in between. In germline, CDR1 is SGHRS, CDR2 YFSETQ. CDR3 length equals 14 residues. The CDR3 spells CASSLAQGLTPLHF. The CDR3 DNA reads TGCGCCAGCAGCTTGGCTCAGGGGTTAACACCCCTCCACTTT. Full variable domain (outside the CDR3, taken from reference TRBV5-1 and TRBJ1-6): KAGVTQTPRYLIKTRGQQVTLSCSPISGHRSVSWYQQTPGQGLQFLFEYFSETQRNKGNFPGRFSGRQFSNSRSEMNVSTLELGDSALYLCASSLAQGLTPLHFGNGTRLTVT.

J is TRBJ2-5 and V is TRBV7-9; D ambiguous. Germline V gene sequence: CDR1 SEHNR, CDR2 FQNEAQ (reference sequence). V was trimmed by 1 base and J by 5 bases, leaving 11 bases between them. This CDR3 comprises 14 residues. The CDR3 loop is CASSLGASRETQYF. DNA for the CDR3: TGTGCCAGCAGCTTAGGCGCTAGTCGGGAGACCCAGTACTTC.

This rearrangement joins TRBV5-1 to TRBJ2-3; 8 nucleotides match TRBD2. Germline V lookup: CDR1 SGHRS, CDR2 YFSETQ. V shed 1 base, J shed 6 bases, and the junction held 4 bases outside the gene matches. The length of the CDR3 is 14 residues. The CDR3 sequence: CASSLQAGVDTQYF. The CDR3 bases are TGCGCCAGCAGCTTGCAAGCGGGGGTGGATACGCAGTATTTT.

This clone was detected only once. V and J are TRBV18 and TRBJ2-1; 13 bases fit TRBD2. In germline, CDR1 is KGHSH, CDR2 LQKENI. The CDR3 runs to 16 residues. The junction had 7 bases not matched to a gene; V was cut back by 4 bases and J by 7 bases. The CDR3 region is CASSRGLAGEFNEQFF. DNA for the CDR3: TGTGCCAGCTCACGAGGACTAGCGGGGGAGTTTAATGAGCAGTTCTTC.

The genes are TRBV11-2 and TRBJ1-1, with a weak D call TRBD1 (6 bases). Trimming pared 4 bases from V and 1 base from J, leaving 13 bases between. There are 15 residues in the CDR3. Germline assignment: CDR1 SGHAT and CDR2 FQNNGV. The CDR3 nucleotides are TGTGCCAGCAGCTCGCCGAAGACAGGGAACACTGAAGCTTTCTTT. Translating gives CASSSPKTGNTEAFF. The complete variable domain, with remaining parts taken from reference TRBV11-2 and TRBJ1-1, reads EAGVAQSPRYKIIEKRQSVAFWCNPISGHATLYWYQQILGQGPKLLIQFQNNGVVDDSQLPKDRFSAERLKGVDSTLKIQPAKLEDSAVYLCASSSPKTGNTEAFFGQGTRLTVV.

The genes are TRBV18 and TRBJ1-2; D is unresolved. Germline CDR1 and CDR2: KGHSH and LQKENI. The length of the CDR3 is 15 residues. V was shortened by 3 bases and J by 3 bases, with 14 bases between the two germline ends. In nucleotides, the CDR3 is TGTGCCAGCTCACCGAGAAGTCAAGTCGACTATGGCTACACCTTC. Protein: CASSPRSQVDYGYTF.

The chain recombines TRBV12-5 with TRBJ1-5, with a weak D call TRBD1 (5 bases). The CDR3 runs to 16 residues. CDR1 LGHNT and CDR2 FRNRAP come from the germline V gene. Trimming stripped 2 bases from V and 4 bases from J, with 15 bases between. DNA for the CDR3: TGTGCTAGTGGTTTGAGTAGGGGCTCCGTTAATCAGCCCCAGCATTTT. Translating gives CASGLSRGSVNQPQHF.

This rearrangement joins TRBV11-2 to TRBJ1-3; no clear D gene. The V gene lost 2 bases and the J gene lost 0 bases, with 5 bases spanning the gap. Germline CDR1 is SGHAT and CDR2 is FQNNGV. CDR3 length equals 14 residues. The CDR3 nucleotides read TGTGCCAGCAGCTTACAGGACTCTGGAAACACCATATATTTT. This codes for CASSLQDSGNTIYF.

The chain uses TRBV10-2 and TRBJ2-1, with TRBD1 identical over 9 bases. Trimming took 6 bases from V and 6 from J; bases not matched to a gene: 9. CDR3 length equals 15 residues. The germline V gene has CDR1 WSHSY and CDR2 SAAADI. CDR3 bases: TGCGCCAGCAGGGAACCGGGACAGGGAAGCAATGAGCAGTTCTTC. Residues: CASREPGQGSNEQFF.

The chain uses TRBV19 and TRBJ1-2; D gene unclear. The length of the CDR3 is 15 residues. Trimming pared 6 bases from V and 0 bases from J, leaving 14 bases between. Germline V CDR1 and CDR2: LNHDA, SQIVND (reference sequence). In nucleotides, the CDR3 is TGTGCCAGTAGCCCAGCCGGGAAAGCTAACTATGGCTACACCTTC. Translated, it gives CASSPAGKANYGYTF. Full variable domain (rest looked up from reference TRBV19 and TRBJ1-2): DGGITQSPKYLFRKEGQNVTLSCEQNLNHDAMYWYRQDPGQGLRLIYYSQIVNDFQKGDIAEGYSVSREKKESFPLTVTSAQKNPTAFYLCASSPAGKANYGYTFGSGTRLTVV.

The V and J genes are TRBV7-9 and TRBJ1-4; 8 bases fit TRBD1. The trim removed 0 bases at V and 7 bases at J, leaving 4 bases unmatched. The length of the CDR3 is 15 residues. CDR1 is SEHNR, CDR2 FQNEAQ, per germline (reference sequence). This CDR3 is CASSLAGQVGEKLFF. Here the CDR3 DNA reads TGTGCCAGCAGCTTAGCGGGACAGGTCGGTGAAAAACTGTTTTTT.

The rearrangement joins TRBV15 to TRBJ1-5; the match to TRBD1 covers 8 bases. Germline V gene data show CDR1 as LNHNV and CDR2 as YYDKDF (reference sequence). V dropped 0 bases and J dropped 7; count of bases not matched to a gene: 8. The length of the CDR3 is 16 residues. The CDR3, as DNA: TGTGCCACCAGCAGAGATCCGACAGGGGTCGGCCAGCCCCAGCATTTT. It is translated as CATSRDPTGVGQPQHF.

J is TRBJ2-5 and V is TRBV5-1; unclear D gene. The CDR3 covers 17 residues. Looked up from germline, CDR1 is SGHRS and CDR2 is YFSETQ. The V end was cut by 4 bases, the J end by 2 bases, with 21 bases between. The CDR3 sequence: CASSPLPGTPAQETQYF. The CDR3 nucleotides read TGCGCCAGCAGCCCACTCCCCGGTACCCCTGCGCAAGAGACCCAGTACTTC.

The chain joins TRBV29-1 to TRBJ1-1; D uncertain. Deletions cut 6 bases from V and 4 bases from J, with 12 bases between. Germline CDR1 reads SQVTM; CDR2 reads ANQGSEA. This CDR3 comprises 12 residues. The CDR3 protein is CSVPHESTEAFF. The DNA for the CDR3 is TGCAGCGTCCCCCACGAGAGCACTGAAGCTTTCTTT.

This clone appeared a few times. The chain has TRBV4-1 and TRBJ2-1; maybe TRBD2 (6 bases). The germline gives CDR1 MGHRA, CDR2 YSYEKL. V was clipped by 3 bases and J by 4 bases, with 19 bases between them. This CDR3 comprises 17 residues. In nucleotides, the CDR3 is TGCGCCAGCAGCCAGGACCGGGACTCCAAAATATACAATGAGCAGTTCTTC. This gives the protein CASSQDRDSKIYNEQFF.